This T cell receptor (beta chain) derives from a study of cytomegalovirus exposure and HLA in healthy donors. The primer mix had 60 Vbeta and 13 Jbeta primers. The repertoire was sequenced with immunoSEQ multiplex PCR; TCRdb's copy has only in-frame clones and lacks some. There are some 48,000 clones in the sample, with around 26% held by the top ten. Points from the study as a whole: Serostatus for CMV was the only available immune exposure information. It was taken for granted in presence/absence analyses that sequencing depth across donors was roughly uniform.

In regard to this clone: The antigen is undetermined.

The germline V gene encodes CDR1 SGHAT and CDR2 FQNNGV. The V gene lost 0 bases and the J gene lost 1 base, with 12 bases spanning the gap. The CDR3 totals 16 residues. The V and J genes are TRBV11-2 and TRBJ1-2; possible D gene TRBD1, 6 bases. This receptor was obtained from a man in his forties in good health and CMV-seropositive. The sequencing input was PBMCs. The DNA of the CDR3 is TGTGCCAGCAGCTTAGATCCGACAGGCTATAACTATGGCTACACCTTC. Translated, it gives CASSLDPTGYNYGYTF.